Below, 32 T cell receptor beta chains from the same sample are listed, as sequenced in a study of HIV-infected children after antiretroviral therapy interruption. The sample's treatment: PENTA 11 planned treatment interruption arm or continuous ART arm. RNA-based 3' RACE libraries used unique molecular identifiers. MiXCR was run by TCRdb on the 3' RACE reads, yielding one entry per CDR3 protein. Of approximately 89,000 distinct CDR3 sequences listed, 6% to 8.5% are singletons. Specimen: CD45RA+ CD4+ T cells from PBMCs, pooled from several time points, collected from a donor given antiretroviral therapy, either interrupted or continuous. As to subset: naive CD4+ CD45RA+ CD45RO- T cells. The source of these receptors is a pool of human donors with HIV.

This clonotype was observed many times. This sequence joins TRBV12-5 and TRBJ2-2; 10 nucleotides line up with TRBD1. Germline CDR1 is LGHNT and CDR2 is FRNRAP. The CDR3 covers 16 residues. The trim removed 6 bases at V and 7 bases at J, leaving 11 bases unmatched. In DNA, the CDR3 is TGTGCTAGTGGATTCACGGGACAGGGGCGGATCGGGGAGCTGTTTTTT. Translation: CASGFTGQGRIGELFF.

This clonotype has a count of ten or more. V and J are TRBV11-3 and TRBJ2-7; 7 bases align to TRBD2. There are 13 residues in the CDR3. CDR1 and CDR2 from the germline V gene are SGHNT and YENEEA. The V and J ends lost 4 bases and 6 bases, in that order; junction bases with no gene match: 6. This CDR3 reads CASSSRLAAEQYF. The DNA of the CDR3 is TGTGCCAGCAGCTCCAGACTAGCAGCCGAGCAGTACTTC.

Only a few counts were recorded for this clonotype. The V and J genes are TRBV29-1 and TRBJ2-5; TRBD1 might be the D (6 bases). Germline loops: CDR1 SQVTM, CDR2 ANQGSEA. The CDR3 runs to 12 residues. V was clipped by 6 bases and J by 4 bases, with 12 bases between them. CDR3 protein: CSVGALTETQYF. CDR3 DNA sequence: TGCAGCGTGGGGGCGCTAACAGAGACCCAGTACTTC. Full variable domain (remainder filled in from reference TRBV29-1 and TRBJ2-5): SAVISQKPSRDICQRGTSLTIQCQVDSQVTMMFWYRQQPGQSLTLIATANQGSEATYESGFVIDKFPISRPNLTFSTLTVSNMSPEDSSIYLCSVGALTETQYFGPGTRLLVL.

The chain is built from TRBV29-1 and TRBJ1-1; 11 bases line up with TRBD1. The CDR3 runs 15 residues. V lost 6 bases to trimming and J lost 5 bases; unmatched junction nucleotides: 11. The germline gives CDR1 SQVTM, CDR2 ANQGSEA. In nucleotides, the CDR3 is TGCAGCGTCGCCGGGACAGGGGGTCCGAAAACTGAAGCTTTCTTT. It specifies CSVAGTGGPKTEAFF.

In its sample, this clonotype was seen a few times. It may be a read error: a sequence one base away is much more abundant. V is TRBV7-8 and J is TRBJ1-6; D not resolved. The V gene's germline CDR1 is SGHVS and CDR2 FQNEAQ. This CDR3 comprises 15 residues. The CDR3 nucleotides read TGTGCCGGCAGCATTGGACGGTTGAATAATTCACCCCTCCACTTT. Translating it yields CAGSIGRLNNSPLHF.

This clonotype showed up just a few times. The chain combines TRBV4-1 with TRBJ1-4; a weak D match, TRBD1 (6 bases). This CDR3 comprises 18 residues. In germline, CDR1 is MGHRA, CDR2 YSYEKL. Trimming cost V 0 bases and J 7 bases, with 21 bases left between them. The CDR3 is CASSQDPEGWTESEKLFF. The CDR3 coding sequence is TGCGCCAGCAGCCAAGATCCTGAGGGGTGGACAGAGAGTGAAAAACTGTTTTTT.

This clonotype was seen ten or more times. This rearrangement joins TRBV28 to TRBJ2-4; a weak D match, TRBD1 (6 bases). This CDR3 is 13 amino acids long. The V gene's germline CDR1 is MDHEN and CDR2 SYDVKM. V lost 2 bases and J lost 6, with 8 bases in between. Here the CDR3 DNA reads TGTGCCAGCAGTTTAGGGGGCGCAAACATTCAGTACTTC. Amino acid sequence: CASSLGGANIQYF.

The V and J genes are TRBV5-6 and TRBJ1-2; tentative D call: TRBD1 (5 bases). Per the germline V gene, CDR1 is SGHDT and CDR2 is YYEEEE. Trimming stripped 4 bases from V and 7 bases from J, with 8 bases between. The length of the CDR3 is 11 residues. The CDR3 sequence: CASSTGSGYTF. The CDR3 nucleotides are TGTGCCAGCAGCACAGGCTCTGGCTACACCTTC.

This clonotype was counted many times. The chain carries TRBV6-1 and TRBJ2-3; 7 positions agree with TRBD1. Trimming removed 8 bases from V and 1 base from J; junction bases left unmatched: 0. Germline V CDR1 and CDR2: MNHNS, SASEGT. This CDR3 spans 12 amino acids. The CDR3 loop is CASGQGTDTQYF. For the CDR3, the DNA is TGTGCCAGCGGACAGGGCACAGATACGCAGTATTTT.

This clonotype appeared many times. The V call is TRBV6-1, the J call TRBJ1-1; D not certain. The germline V and J ends were trimmed by 7 bases and 2 bases, with 11 bases remaining between them. This CDR3 has 13 residues. CDR1 is MNHNS and CDR2 is SASEGT in the germline V gene. This chain's CDR3 is CASKLDPNTEAFF. CDR3 in DNA: TGTGCCAGCAAATTGGACCCCAACACTGAAGCTTTCTTT.

This clonotype was counted ten times or more. This rearrangement joins TRBV7-9 to TRBJ2-7; D may be TRBD1 (6 bases). Germline CDR1 reads SEHNR; CDR2 reads FQNEAQ (reference sequence). Trimming removed 4 bases from V and 3 bases from J, with 10 bases in between. The CDR3 runs to 13 residues. CDR3 sequence reads: CASSSDRSYEQYF. The CDR3 DNA sequence: TGTGCCAGCAGCTCGGACAGAAGCTACGAGCAGTACTTC.

The rearrangement uses TRBV7-1 and TRBJ1-1; 8 bases match TRBD1. TRBV7-1 is known as an ORF, though its function is uncertain. The CDR3 totals 17 residues. The V and J ends lost 3 bases and 6 bases, in that order; junction bases with no gene match: 15. For the CDR3, the DNA is TGTGCCAGCAGCTCTTGGGCCCCGACAGGGGAGCACGCTGAAGCTTTCTTT. Amino acid sequence: CASSSWAPTGEHAEAFF.

This clonotype was observed a handful of times. V is TRBV12-5 and J is TRBJ1-1; no clear D. The CDR3 length is 14 residues. Looked up from germline, CDR1 is LGHNT and CDR2 is FRNRAP. The V end was cut by 2 bases, the J end by 6 bases, with 13 bases between. In DNA, the CDR3 is TGTGCTAGTGGTTTGCCTCTGATAGACGCTGAAGCTTTCTTT. Its protein is CASGLPLIDAEAFF.

This clonotype was found many times. The chain links TRBV11-1 to TRBJ2-1; weak D call: TRBD1 (5 bases). Trimming pared 2 bases from V and 5 bases from J, leaving 19 bases between. Germline V gene lookup returns CDR1 SGHAT and CDR2 FQDESV (reference sequence). The CDR3 totals 17 residues. CDR3: CASSLFVRAGKDNEQFF. In nucleotides, the CDR3 is TGTGCCAGCAGCTTATTCGTTCGGGCAGGGAAGGACAATGAGCAGTTCTTC. Drawing the rest from reference TRBV11-1 and TRBJ2-1, the complete variable domain is EAEVAQSPRYKITEKSQAVAFWCDPISGHATLYWYRQILGQGPELLVQFQDESVVDDSQLPKDRFSAERLKGVDSTLKIQPAELGDSAMYLCASSLFVRAGKDNEQFFGPGTRLTVL.

This clonotype showed up many times. The chain employs TRBV28 and TRBJ2-1; D is perhaps TRBD2 (6 bases). V was trimmed by 2 bases and J by 6 bases, leaving 14 bases between them. The CDR3 sequence is 15 residues long. Germline CDR1 is MDHEN and CDR2 is SYDVKM. CDR3 residues: CASSLTGTFANEQFF. The CDR3 DNA is TGTGCCAGCAGTTTAACCGGGACTTTCGCCAATGAGCAGTTCTTC.

This clonotype came up many times. V usage is TRBV4-2 and J usage is TRBJ1-5; TRBD1 matches 9 bases. Germline values: CDR1 LGHNA, CDR2 YNFKEQ. Trimming took 1 base from V and 5 from J; bases not matched to a gene: 6. The CDR3 has 16 amino acids. The CDR3 DNA sequence: TGTGCCAGCAGCCAAGTTGACAGGGGGGAGGATCAGCCCCAGCATTTT. Amino acid sequence: CASSQVDRGEDQPQHF.

This clonotype has a count of ten or more. The rearrangement joins TRBV11-2 to TRBJ2-2, with D unclear. CDR3 length: 13 amino acids. CDR1 is SGHAT, CDR2 FQNNGV, per germline. The V and J ends lost 2 bases and 2 bases respectively, with 3 bases between them. The CDR3 loop is CASSLLNTGELFF. The CDR3 coding sequence is TGTGCCAGCAGCTTACTAAACACCGGGGAGCTGTTTTTT.

This clonotype was seen ten or more times. V is TRBV5-1 and J is TRBJ1-1; D gene unclear. V gave up 5 bases and J gave up 4 bases, with 12 bases separating them. Germline CDR1 and CDR2: SGHRS and YFSETQ. The CDR3 covers 13 residues. Here the CDR3 reads CASSEGGRTEAFF. DNA of the CDR3: TGCGCCAGCAGTGAGGGAGGGCGCACTGAAGCTTTCTTT.

This clonotype was counted many times. The J gene is TRBJ1-5, the V gene TRBV12-3 or TRBV12-4; D perhaps matches TRBD1 (6 bases). V was clipped by 6 bases and J by 5 bases, with 29 bases between them. This CDR3 comprises 19 residues. CDR3 in amino acids: CASSSLRLGGAPSDQPQHF. The CDR3 DNA follows: TGTGCCAGCAGCTCCCTTAGACTTGGGGGGGCGCCCAGCGATCAGCCCCAGCATTTT.

The table lists this clonotype with many counts. This chain connects TRBV18 to TRBJ2-4; the D gene is possibly TRBD2 (6 bases). This CDR3 spans 17 amino acids. CDR1 is KGHSH, CDR2 LQKENI, per germline. V lost 6 bases and J 0 bases, leaving 18 bases between the germline ends. DNA for the CDR3: TGTGCCAGCTCCCAGAACGATCCGGGACTAGCCAAAAACATTCAGTACTTC. Amino acids: CASSQNDPGLAKNIQYF.

This clonotype was seen many times. This chain links TRBV3-1 with TRBJ2-7; D call uncertain. V shed 0 bases and J shed 2 bases, with 8 bases lying between them. Germline V CDR1 and CDR2: LGHDT, YNNKEL (reference sequence). The CDR3 runs to 14 residues. The chain's CDR3 is CASSQELGTYEQYF. The CDR3 bases are TGTGCCAGCAGCCAAGAGCTTGGGACCTACGAGCAGTACTTC.

This clonotype was counted between two and nine times. This sequence joins TRBV6-6 and TRBJ2-7; 11 bases are a match to TRBD2. J gave up 2 bases and V 0 bases, and 3 bases lay outside the gene matches. Germline CDR1 is MNHNY and CDR2 is SVGAGI (reference sequence). CDR3 length: 16 residues. The CDR3 here is CASSYSRLAGTYEQYF. Here the CDR3 DNA reads TGTGCCAGCAGTTACTCGAGACTAGCGGGGACCTACGAGCAGTACTTC.

This clonotype came up a few times. The chain employs TRBV4-1 and TRBJ1-6; perhaps TRBD1 as D (6 bases). The germline V and J ends were trimmed by 3 bases and 10 bases, with 28 bases remaining between them. The CDR3 is 19 amino acids. The V gene's germline CDR1 is MGHRA and CDR2 YSYEKL. CDR3 in amino acids: CASSQRGGRGFVGGSPLHF. The CDR3 DNA reads TGCGCCAGCAGCCAGCGCGGGGGGCGCGGGTTTGTCGGAGGATCACCCCTCCACTTT.

There are many counts of this clonotype. The chain uses TRBV4-1 and TRBJ2-5; TRBD1 or TRBD2 may be the D gene (5 bases each). V lost 3 bases and J lost 1, with 6 bases in between. CDR3 length: 13 residues. CDR1 is MGHRA, CDR2 YSYEKL, per germline. In DNA, the CDR3 is TGCGCCAGCAGCCAGGGGGTCCAAGAGACCCAGTACTTC. It codes for CASSQGVQETQYF.

In its sample, this clonotype was seen many times. In DNA form, the CDR3 reads TGCGCCAGCAGCTTGGCCCAGGGGCGGGACCAAGAGACCCAGTACTTC. Its translation: CASSLAQGRDQETQYF. The rearrangement uses TRBV5-1 and TRBJ2-5, with D perhaps TRBD1 (6 bases). This CDR3 comprises 16 residues. Trimming stripped 0 bases from V and 0 bases from J, with 12 bases between. From germline, CDR1 is SGHRS and CDR2 YFSETQ. Looking up the rest from reference TRBV5-1 and TRBJ2-5 gives the full variable domain: KAGVTQTPRYLIKTRGQQVTLSCSPISGHRSVSWYQQTPGQGLQFLFEYFSETQRNKGNFPGRFSGRQFSNSRSEMNVSTLELGDSALYLCASSLAQGRDQETQYFGPGTRLLVL.

The chain uses TRBV6-5 and TRBJ2-5; D may be TRBD1 (7 bases). This CDR3 is built from 16 residues. Trimming removed 2 bases at V and 4 bases at J, with 17 bases between. Germline CDR1 is MNHEY and CDR2 is SVGAGI. CDR3 sequence (DNA): TGTGCCAGCAGTTACGACAAAGGAGGGGGCGGAGAGACCCAGTACTTC. Its translation is CASSYDKGGGGETQYF.

This clonotype has ten or more counts. The CDR3 reads CASSYQETQYF. For the CDR3, the DNA is TGTGCCAGCAGCTACCAAGAGACCCAGTACTTC. The chain links TRBV7-9 to TRBJ2-5, with D unresolved. The CDR3 consists of 11 residues. Germline V CDR1 and CDR2: SEHNR, FQNEAQ (reference sequence). With 4 bases removed from V and 0 bases from J, the gap between germline ends came to 0 bases.

This clonotype was picked up a small number of times. This chain links TRBV10-3 with TRBJ2-7, with D hard to call. V lost 3 bases, J lost 1 base, and 4 bases lay in between. The CDR3 extends over 12 amino acids. Germline loops: CDR1 ENHRY, CDR2 SYGVKD. The CDR3 loop is CAISDRSYEQYF. CDR3 sequence (DNA): TGTGCCATCAGTGACCGGTCCTACGAGCAGTACTTC.

This clonotype was found many times. V is TRBV5-4 and J is TRBJ2-3; D unresolved. Trimming took 2 bases from V and 4 from J, leaving 5 bases between them. This CDR3 has 12 amino acids. Germline V gene lookup returns CDR1 SGHNT and CDR2 YYREEE (reference sequence). In nucleotides, the CDR3 is TGTGCCAGCAGCTTCGAGGCAGATACGCAGTATTTT. This codes for CASSFEADTQYF.

This clonotype was detected ten times or more. The gene calls are TRBV5-1 and TRBJ2-1, with TRBD2 matching over 11 bases. Per germline, CDR1 SGHRS and CDR2 YFSETQ. V dropped 4 bases and J dropped 9; count of bases not matched to a gene: 3. The CDR3 spans 13 residues. The CDR3: CASSPGLAAEQFF. CDR3 DNA: TGCGCCAGCAGCCCGGGACTAGCGGCTGAGCAGTTCTTC.

Many counts were recorded for this clonotype. The rearrangement joins TRBV19 to TRBJ1-6, with TRBD1 matching over 8 bases. Germline V gene lookup returns CDR1 LNHDA and CDR2 SQIVND (reference sequence). CDR3 length: 20 residues. The ends lost 5 bases at V and 0 bases at J; junction bases unmatched: 15. The CDR3 DNA follows: TGTGCCAGTAGTCTCGCGTCCGGGACAGGAGCCAACTCCTATAATTCACCCCTCCACTTT. Its protein product is CASSLASGTGANSYNSPLHF.

This clonotype was seen only a few times. The chain recombines TRBV19 with TRBJ1-2; 7 bases are a match to TRBD1. The J segment lost 6 bases and the V segment lost 2 bases, leaving 6 bases of the junction unmatched. CDR1 is LNHDA, CDR2 SQIVND, per germline (reference sequence). The CDR3 consists of 14 residues. The CDR3 nucleotides read TGTGCCAGTAGTATACGGGGGACAGCCCATGGCTACACCTTC. Amino acid sequence: CASSIRGTAHGYTF.